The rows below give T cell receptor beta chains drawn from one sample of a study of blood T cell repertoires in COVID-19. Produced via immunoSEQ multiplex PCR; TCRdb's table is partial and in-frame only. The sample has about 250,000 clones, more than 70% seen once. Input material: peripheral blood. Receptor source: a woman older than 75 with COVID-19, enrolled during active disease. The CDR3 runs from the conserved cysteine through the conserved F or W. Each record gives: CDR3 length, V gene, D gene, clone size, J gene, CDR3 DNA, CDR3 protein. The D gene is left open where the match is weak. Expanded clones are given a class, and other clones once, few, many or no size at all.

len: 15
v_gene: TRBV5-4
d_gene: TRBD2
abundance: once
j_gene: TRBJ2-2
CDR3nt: TGTGCCAGCAGCTTGGGCGGGGGGGCCACCGGGGAGCTGTTTTTT
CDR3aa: CASSLGGGATGELFF

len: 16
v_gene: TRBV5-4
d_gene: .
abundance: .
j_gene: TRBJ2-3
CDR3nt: TGTGCCAGCAGCGCCCCGGGACACCAACCCACAGATACGCAGTATTTT
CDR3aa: CASSAPGHQPTDTQYF

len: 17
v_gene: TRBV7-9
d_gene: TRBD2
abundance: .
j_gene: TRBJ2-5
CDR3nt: TGTGCCAGCAGCTCAACTAGCGGGGGGGCAGGAGGAGAGACCCAGTACTTC
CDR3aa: CASSSTSGGAGGETQYF

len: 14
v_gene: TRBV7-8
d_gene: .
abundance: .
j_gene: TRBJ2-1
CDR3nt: TGTGCCAGCAGCTTAGGGGTGACTGGCAATGAGCAGTTCTTC
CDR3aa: CASSLGVTGNEQFF

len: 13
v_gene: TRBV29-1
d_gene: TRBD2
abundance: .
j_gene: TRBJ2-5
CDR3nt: TGCAGCGTTATAGCGGGGGGGCTAGAGACCCAGTACTTC
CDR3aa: CSVIAGGLETQYF

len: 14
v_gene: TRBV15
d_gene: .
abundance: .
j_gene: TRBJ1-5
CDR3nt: TGTGCCACCAGCAGAGATGGGAGGAATCAGCCCCAGCATTTT
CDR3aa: CATSRDGRNQPQHF

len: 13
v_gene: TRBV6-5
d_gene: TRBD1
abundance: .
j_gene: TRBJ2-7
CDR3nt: TGTGCCAGCAGTTACGGGACAGGGAACGAGCAGTACTTC
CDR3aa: CASSYGTGNEQYF

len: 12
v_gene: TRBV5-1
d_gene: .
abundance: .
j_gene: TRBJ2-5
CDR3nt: TGCGCCAGCAGCTTGGCGGGAGAGACCCAGTACTTC
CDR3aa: CASSLAGETQYF

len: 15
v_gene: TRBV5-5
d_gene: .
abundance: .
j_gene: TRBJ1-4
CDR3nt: TGTGCCAGCAGCCTATCAGGGTTGACTAATGAAAAACTGTTTTTT
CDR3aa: CASSLSGLTNEKLFF

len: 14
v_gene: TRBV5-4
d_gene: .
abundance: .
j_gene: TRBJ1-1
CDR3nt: TGTGCCAGCAGCTTGGAGACTGCTACCACTGAAGCTTTCTTT
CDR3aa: CASSLETATTEAFF

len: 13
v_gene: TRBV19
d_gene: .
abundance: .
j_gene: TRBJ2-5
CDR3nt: TGTGCCAGTAGTCCGCAGGGAGGAGAGACCCAGTACTTC
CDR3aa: CASSPQGGETQYF

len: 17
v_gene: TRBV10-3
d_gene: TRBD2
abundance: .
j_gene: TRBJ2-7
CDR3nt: TGTGCCATCAGTGAACCCCCGGGGGGGGATGACTCCTACGAGCAGTACTTC
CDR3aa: CAISEPPGGDDSYEQYF

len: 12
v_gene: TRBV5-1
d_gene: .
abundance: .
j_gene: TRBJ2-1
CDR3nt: TGCGCCAGCAGCTTGGGTAGCTTTGAGCAGTTCTTC
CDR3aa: CASSLGSFEQFF

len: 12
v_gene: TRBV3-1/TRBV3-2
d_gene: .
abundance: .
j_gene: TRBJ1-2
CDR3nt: TGTGCCAGCAGCCAGGGGGAGGATGGCTACACCTTC
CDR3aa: CASSQGEDGYTF

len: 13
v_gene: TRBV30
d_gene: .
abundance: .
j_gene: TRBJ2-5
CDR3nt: TGTGCCTGGTCCCGGGACTACCAAGAGACCCAGTACTTC
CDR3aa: CAWSRDYQETQYF

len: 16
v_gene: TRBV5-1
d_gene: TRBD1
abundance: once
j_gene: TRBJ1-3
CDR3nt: TGCGCCAGCAGCTCTGGACAGGGAGGAAGGGGAAACACCATATATTTT
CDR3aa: CASSSGQGGRGNTIYF

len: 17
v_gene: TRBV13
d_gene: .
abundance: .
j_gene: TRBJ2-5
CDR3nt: TGTGCCAGCAGTCTCCGGAGCCCCCAGCCAACCCAAGAGACCCAGTACTTC
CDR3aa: CASSLRSPQPTQETQYF

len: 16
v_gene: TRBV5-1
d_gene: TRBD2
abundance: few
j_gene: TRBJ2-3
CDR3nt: TGCGCCAGCAGCTTGGCCGGCGGGGGGTCCACAGATACGCAGTATTTT
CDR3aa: CASSLAGGGSTDTQYF

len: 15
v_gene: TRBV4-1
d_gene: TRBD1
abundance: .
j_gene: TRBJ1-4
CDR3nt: TGCGCCAGCAGCCAAGAAGACAGGGTGAACGAAAAACTGTTTTTT
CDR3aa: CASSQEDRVNEKLFF

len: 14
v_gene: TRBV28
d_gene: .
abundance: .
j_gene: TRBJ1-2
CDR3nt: TGTGCCAGCAGTTTATCCCCAGGTCCCTATGGCTACACCTTC
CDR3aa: CASSLSPGPYGYTF

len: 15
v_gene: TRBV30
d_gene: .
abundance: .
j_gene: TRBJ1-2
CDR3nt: TGTGCCTGGAGTGCGTATACCGGGGACTCGGGCGGCTACACCTTC
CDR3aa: CAWSAYTGDSGGYTF

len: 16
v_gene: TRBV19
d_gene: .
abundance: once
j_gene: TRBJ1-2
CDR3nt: TGTGCCAGTAGTACCCGGACATCTAATACAAACTATGGCTACACCTTC
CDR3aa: CASSTRTSNTNYGYTF

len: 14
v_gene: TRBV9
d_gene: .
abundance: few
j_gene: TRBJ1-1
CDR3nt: TGTGCCAGCAGCGTAGCTGGGGCTCGGACTGAAGCTTTCTTT
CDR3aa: CASSVAGARTEAFF

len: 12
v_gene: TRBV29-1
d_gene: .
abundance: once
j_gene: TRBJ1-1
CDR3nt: TGCAGCGTTAGATCCACTGGCACTGAAGCTTTCTTT
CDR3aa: CSVRSTGTEAFF

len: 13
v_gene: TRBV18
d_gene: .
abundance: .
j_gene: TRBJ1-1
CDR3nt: TGTGCCAGCTCACCGGCTCTGAACACTGAAGCTTTCTTT
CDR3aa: CASSPALNTEAFF

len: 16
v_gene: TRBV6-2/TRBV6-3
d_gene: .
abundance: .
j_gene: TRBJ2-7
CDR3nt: TGTGCCAGCAGTTACCTGTCAGGGTTCGTTCGCTACGAGCAGTACTTC
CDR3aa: CASSYLSGFVRYEQYF

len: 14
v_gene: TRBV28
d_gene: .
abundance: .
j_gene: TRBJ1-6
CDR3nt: TGTGCCAGCGTTGACAGGCTCTATAATTCACCCCTCCACTTT
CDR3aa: CASVDRLYNSPLHF

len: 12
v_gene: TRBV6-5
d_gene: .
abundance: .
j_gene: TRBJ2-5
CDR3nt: TGTGCCAGCAGTTTACCCGCGGAGACCCAGTACTTC
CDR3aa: CASSLPAETQYF

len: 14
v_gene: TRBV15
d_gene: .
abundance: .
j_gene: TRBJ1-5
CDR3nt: TGTGCCACCAGCAGAGATCAGGGTAACCAGCCCCAGCATTTT
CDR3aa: CATSRDQGNQPQHF

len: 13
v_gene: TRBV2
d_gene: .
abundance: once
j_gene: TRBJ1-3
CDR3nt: TGTGCCAGCCACGGTCACTCTGGAAACACCATATATTTT
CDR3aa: CASHGHSGNTIYF

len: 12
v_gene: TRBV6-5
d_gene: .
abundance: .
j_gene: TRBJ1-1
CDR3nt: TGTGCCAGCAGTTCAATGAACACTGAAGCTTTCTTT
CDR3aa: CASSSMNTEAFF

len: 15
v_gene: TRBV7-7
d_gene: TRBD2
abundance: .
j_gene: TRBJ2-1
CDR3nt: TGTGCCAGCAGCGCTAGCGGGGGGCCGTACAATGAGCAGTTCTTC
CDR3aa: CASSASGGPYNEQFF

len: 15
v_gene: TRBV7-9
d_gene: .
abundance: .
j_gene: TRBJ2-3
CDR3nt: TGTGCCAGCAGCCGTAATTGGGGCAGCACAGATACGCAGTATTTT
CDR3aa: CASSRNWGSTDTQYF

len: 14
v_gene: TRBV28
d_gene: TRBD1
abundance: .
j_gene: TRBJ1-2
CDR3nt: TGTGCCAGCAGATTAGCCGGACAGGAGTATGGCTACACCTTC
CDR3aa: CASRLAGQEYGYTF

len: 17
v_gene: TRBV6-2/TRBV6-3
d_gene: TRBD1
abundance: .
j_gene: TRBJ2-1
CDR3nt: TGTGCCAGCAGTTACTCCCGGGACAGGGGGTGGAGCAATGAGCAGTTCTTC
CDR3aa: CASSYSRDRGWSNEQFF

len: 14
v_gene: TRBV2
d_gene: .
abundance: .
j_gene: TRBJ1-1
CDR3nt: TGTGCCAGCAGTGGCCAGGGAGGATACACTGAAGCTTTCTTT
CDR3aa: CASSGQGGYTEAFF

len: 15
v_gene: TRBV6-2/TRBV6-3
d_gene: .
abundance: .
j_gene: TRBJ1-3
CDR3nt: TGTGCCAGCAGTTACGCAGGGAACTCTGGAAACACCATATATTTT
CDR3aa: CASSYAGNSGNTIYF

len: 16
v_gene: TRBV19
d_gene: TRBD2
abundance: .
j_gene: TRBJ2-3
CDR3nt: TGTGCCAGTAGAGAGGGAGCTAGCGGGGGAACAGATACGCAGTATTTT
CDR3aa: CASREGASGGTDTQYF

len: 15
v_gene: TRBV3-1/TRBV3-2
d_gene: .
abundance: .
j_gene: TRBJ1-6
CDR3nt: TGTGCCAGCAGCCAAGATCCGCGGGGCGAAGAACCCCTCCACTTT
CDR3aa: CASSQDPRGEEPLHF

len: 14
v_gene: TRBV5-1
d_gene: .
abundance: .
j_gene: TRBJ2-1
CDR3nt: TGCGCCAGCAGCTTGGGTCGTGGGGGGAATGAGCAGTTCTTC
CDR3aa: CASSLGRGGNEQFF

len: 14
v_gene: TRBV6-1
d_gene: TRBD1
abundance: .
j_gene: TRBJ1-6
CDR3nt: TGTGCCAGCAGTGAGACAGGGGGCGGATCACCCCTCCACTTT
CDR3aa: CASSETGGGSPLHF

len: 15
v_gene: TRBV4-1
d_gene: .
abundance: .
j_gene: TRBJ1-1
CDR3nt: TGCGCCAGCAGCCAAGTACTAGGGAAGAACACTGAAGCTTTCTTT
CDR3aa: CASSQVLGKNTEAFF

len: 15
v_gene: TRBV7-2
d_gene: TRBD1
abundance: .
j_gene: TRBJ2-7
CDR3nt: TGTGCCAGCAGCTTAGCGGGACAGGGAGTCTACGAGCAGTACTTC
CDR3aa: CASSLAGQGVYEQYF

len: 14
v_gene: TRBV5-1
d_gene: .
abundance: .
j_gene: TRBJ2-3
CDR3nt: TGCGCCAGCAGCTTGGGGACAGCCACAGATACGCAGTATTTT
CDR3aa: CASSLGTATDTQYF

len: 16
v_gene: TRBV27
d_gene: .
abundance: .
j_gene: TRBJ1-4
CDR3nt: TGTGCCAGCGAAGGAAAAAAAAGACAGGCCAGGGAAAAACTGTTTTTT
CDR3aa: CASEGKKRQAREKLFF

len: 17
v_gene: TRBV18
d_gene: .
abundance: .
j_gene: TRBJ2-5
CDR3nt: TGTGCCAGCTCACCACGGTCACAGTTAGGTTCTCAAGAGACCCAGTACTTC
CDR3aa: CASSPRSQLGSQETQYF

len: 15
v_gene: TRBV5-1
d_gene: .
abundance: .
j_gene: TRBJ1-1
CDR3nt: TGCGCCAGCAGCTTGGTTTGGGGAGGTAACACTGAAGCTTTCTTT
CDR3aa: CASSLVWGGNTEAFF

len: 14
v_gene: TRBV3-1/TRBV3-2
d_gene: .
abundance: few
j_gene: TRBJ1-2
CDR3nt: TGTGCCAGCAGCCAAGAACGGGAAGTCTATGGCTACACCTTC
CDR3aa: CASSQEREVYGYTF

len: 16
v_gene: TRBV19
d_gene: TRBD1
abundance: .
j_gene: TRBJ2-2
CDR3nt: TGTGCCAGCCTGCTATCCGGGACAGCGAACACCGGGGAGCTGTTTTTT
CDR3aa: CASLLSGTANTGELFF

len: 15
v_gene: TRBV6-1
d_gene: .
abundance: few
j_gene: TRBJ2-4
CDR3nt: TGTGCCAGCAGTGAAGCTAGAGTTGGCAAAAACATTCAGTACTTC
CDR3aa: CASSEARVGKNIQYF

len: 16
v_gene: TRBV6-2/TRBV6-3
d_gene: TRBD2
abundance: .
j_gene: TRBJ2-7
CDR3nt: TGTGCCAGCAGTTACGGACTAGGCTCCCCCTACGGAGAGCAGTACTTC
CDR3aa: CASSYGLGSPYGEQYF

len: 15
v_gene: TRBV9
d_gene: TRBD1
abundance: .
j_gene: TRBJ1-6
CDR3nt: TGTGCCAGCAGCCAAACCGGGACAGGAGGGTCACCCCTCCACTTT
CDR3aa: CASSQTGTGGSPLHF

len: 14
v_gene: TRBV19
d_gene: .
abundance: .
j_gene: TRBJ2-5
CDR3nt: TGTGCCAGTAGTATGGGGAGGTCGAGGGAGACCCAGTACTTC
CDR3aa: CASSMGRSRETQYF

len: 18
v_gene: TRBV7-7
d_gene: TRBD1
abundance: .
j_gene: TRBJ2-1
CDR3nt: TGTGCTAGCAGCTTACTACGACAGGGGTTAAGAGGGGTTAATGAGCAGTTCTTC
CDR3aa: CASSLLRQGLRGVNEQFF

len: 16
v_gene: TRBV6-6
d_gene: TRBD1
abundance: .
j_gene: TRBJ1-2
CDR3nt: TGTGCCAGCAGTTACTCGAATCAGGGGGCGAGCTATGGCTACACCTTC
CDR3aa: CASSYSNQGASYGYTF

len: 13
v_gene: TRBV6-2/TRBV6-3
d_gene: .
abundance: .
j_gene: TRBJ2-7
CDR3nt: TGTGCCAGCAGTTACGTACAGGGCTACGAGCAGTACTTC
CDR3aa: CASSYVQGYEQYF

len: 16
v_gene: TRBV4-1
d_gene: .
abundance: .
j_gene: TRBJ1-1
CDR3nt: TGCGCCAGCAGCCGACAGGCATTTTCTCTCATGACTGAAGCTTTCTTT
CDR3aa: CASSRQAFSLMTEAFF

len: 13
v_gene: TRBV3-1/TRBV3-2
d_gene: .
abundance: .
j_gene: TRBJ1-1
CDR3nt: TGTGCCAGCAGCTCCCCTTTGAGCACTGAAGCTTTCTTT
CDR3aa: CASSSPLSTEAFF

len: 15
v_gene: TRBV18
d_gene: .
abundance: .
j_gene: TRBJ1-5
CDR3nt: TGTGCCAGCTCAACAACAGGGAGATTGAATCAGCCCCAGCATTTT
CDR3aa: CASSTTGRLNQPQHF